This T cell receptor beta chain was captured by sequencing in a study of OX40 agonist ivuxolimab in advanced cancers. Across the whole study: Patients were treated with ivuxolimab, an agonistic anti-OX40 (CD134) antibody.

This clone has only one observation. The antigen is unknown. Assay: immunoSEQ multiplex PCR; the TCRdb copy retains only in-frame clones and omits some. Of over 95,000 clones in the sample, roughly 83% are singletons; the top ten hold more than 1.1%. The CDR3 extends over 15 amino acids. The germline gives CDR1 SGHRS, CDR2 YFSETQ. Trimming stripped 1 base from V and 0 bases from J, with 10 bases between. Findings and limits, study-wide: Fewer expanded clones were found on average in CD4+ than in CD8+ T cells.

Peripheral blood came from all dose cohorts at three timepoints. The chain joins TRBV5-1 to TRBJ1-2; D unclear. The TCR was taken from an adult with an advanced solid tumor such as melanoma, head and neck, liver or kidney cancer. The sequenced sample was CD4+ or CD8+ T cells sorted from blood, obtained in a trial of the OX40 agonist ivuxolimab. The CDR3 reads CASSLSGGANYGYTF. As DNA, the CDR3 is TGCGCCAGCAGCTTGAGTGGAGGAGCTAACTATGGCTACACCTTC.